A single sample gave rise to the 12 T cell receptor beta chains below, sequenced in a study of regulatory T cells in long-lasting Graves disease. Described time point: newly diagnosed GD, antithyroid drugs for less than 3 months. Following extraction of RNA from PBMCs, that RNA was used to make the TCR library. With iRepertoire HTBI primers and Arm-PCR of CDR3 regions, TCR beta libraries were built. TCRdb reanalysed the multiplex PCR reads using MiXCR and keeps one entry per CDR3 protein. Of about 540,000 distinct CDR3 sequences listed, roughly 14% were seen once; the top ten hold about 9.1%. The same specimen was also included in a second study, on T cells in Graves' hyperthyroidism and ophthalmopathy.

The specimen comprised peripheral blood mononuclear cells (PBMCs), sampled at new diagnosis, from a patient treated with antithyroid drugs. These receptors were taken from a man aged 30 to 39 with Graves disease.

The CDR3 region has the DNA TGCAGTGCTAGGCGGTCCGTTGGAGATACGCAGTATTTT. Its protein is CSARRSVGDTQYF. The genes are TRBV20-1 and TRBJ2-3; D gene uncertain. Trimming stripped 3 bases from V and 5 bases from J, with 12 bases between. The CDR3 contains 13 residues. Germline V gene sequence: CDR1 DFQATT, CDR2 SNEGSKA (reference sequence).

This clonotype appeared many times. V and J are TRBV20-1 and TRBJ2-7; 7 bases line up with TRBD2. V gave up 0 bases and J gave up 4 bases; unmatched junction bases: 9. CDR3 length equals 15 residues. CDR1 is DFQATT, CDR2 SNEGSKA, per germline (reference sequence). CDR3 in DNA: TGCAGTGCTAGAGATCTTCGCGGGAGAGCTTACGAGCAGTACTTC. Protein sequence: CSARDLRGRAYEQYF.

In its sample, this clonotype was seen many times. The gene calls are TRBV3-1 and TRBJ1-4; D not certain. Trimming stripped 4 bases from V and 8 bases from J, with 11 bases between. The CDR3 is 13 amino acids. Germline lookup yields CDR1 LGHDT and CDR2 YNNKEL (reference sequence). The CDR3 sequence is CASSPHGEEKLFF. CDR3 nucleotides: TGTGCCAGCAGCCCACACGGGGAAGAAAAACTGTTTTTT.

This clonotype was detected many times. The chain links TRBV12-3 or TRBV12-4 to TRBJ1-5, with D unresolved. The CDR3 is 13 amino acids. V was shortened by 5 bases and J by 1 base, with 6 bases between the two germline ends. The CDR3 protein is CASSKTSNQPQHF. CDR3 nucleotides: TGTGCCAGCAGTAAGACCAGCAATCAGCCCCAGCATTTT.

This clonotype has ten or more counts. This rearrangement joins TRBV11-2 to TRBJ2-7, with D tentatively TRBD1 (6 bases). CDR3 length equals 17 residues. Per the germline V gene, CDR1 is SGHAT and CDR2 is FQNNGV. The germline V and J ends were trimmed by 4 bases and 4 bases, with 23 bases remaining between them. The CDR3 protein is CASSYTRGRGGSYEQYF. The CDR3 DNA reads as TGTGCCAGCAGCTATACCAGGGGCAGGGGTGGGAGTTACGAGCAGTACTTC.

This chain links TRBV15 with TRBJ2-1; weak D call: TRBD1 (5 bases). CDR3 length: 13 amino acids. Germline CDR1 is LNHNV and CDR2 is YYDKDF (reference sequence). Trimming removed 5 bases at V and 8 bases at J, with 13 bases between. In DNA, the CDR3 is TGTGCCACCAGCTATGGGGCGCGCGATGAGCAGTTCTTC. This encodes CATSYGARDEQFF.

This rearrangement joins TRBV20-1 to TRBJ2-5; 9 bases line up with TRBD2. After removal of 5 bases from V and 1 base from J, the junction contained 8 bases not matched to a gene. Germline V gives CDR1 DFQATT, CDR2 SNEGSKA (reference sequence). The CDR3 loop spans 15 amino acids. CDR3 sequence: CSAQGNSGSQETQYF. The CDR3 DNA is TGCAGTGCTCAGGGGAATAGCGGGAGCCAAGAGACCCAGTACTTC.

The CDR3 is CASHTGTDPNEQFF. The DNA for the CDR3 is TGCGCCAGCCACACCGGGACAGACCCCAATGAGCAGTTCTTC. The chain couples TRBV5-1 to TRBJ2-1; TRBD1 matches 7 bases. Germline V gene lookup returns CDR1 SGHRS and CDR2 YFSETQ. The CDR3 extends over 14 amino acids. With V trimmed by 7 bases and J by 6 bases, 10 bases remained unmatched.

This clonotype appeared many times. The chain links TRBV11-3 to TRBJ2-5; D may be TRBD2 (6 bases). Germline-derived CDR1 and CDR2 are SGHNT and YENEEA. There are 14 residues in the CDR3. V gave up 5 bases and J gave up 1 base, with 11 bases separating them. The CDR3 region is CASSRGTSQETQYF. The CDR3, as DNA: TGTGCCAGCAGCCGAGGGACTTCCCAAGAGACCCAGTACTTC.

This clonotype was picked up many times. This rearrangement joins TRBV30 to TRBJ2-3; 8 bases are a match to TRBD2. The length of the CDR3 is 14 residues. CDR1 GTSNPN and CDR2 SVGIG come from the germline V gene (reference sequence). Trimming took 2 bases from V and 4 from J; bases not matched to a gene: 5. This CDR3 is CAWSTGGPADTQYF. CDR3 sequence (DNA): TGTGCCTGGAGTACGGGAGGGCCCGCAGATACGCAGTATTTT.

This clonotype was observed many times. V and J are TRBV2 and TRBJ1-5; TRBD1 matches at 7 bases. The germline V gene encodes CDR1 SNHLY and CDR2 FYNNEI. The CDR3 runs to 16 residues. The J segment lost 3 bases and the V segment lost 4 bases, leaving 9 bases of the junction unmatched. The CDR3 reads CASSATGLGSNQPQHF. The CDR3 region has the DNA TGTGCCAGCAGTGCGACAGGGCTCGGATCCAATCAGCCCCAGCATTTT.

This clonotype has at least ten counts. This chain connects TRBV3-1 to TRBJ2-1; no definite D call. Looked up from germline, CDR1 is LGHDT and CDR2 is YNNKEL (reference sequence). Trimming left V 1 base short and J 15 bases short, with 16 bases between. This CDR3 contains 13 residues. CDR3 protein: CASSQGVGRTGFF. CDR3 sequence (DNA): TGTGCCAGCAGCCAAGGGGTTGGGCGGACCGGGTTCTTC.